This T cell receptor (beta chain) was sequenced for a study of blood T cells in healthy people across ages. Study summary: Template switching recovered approximately one barcoded beta molecule for every two T cells. General study results and limits: While age rose, TCR beta diversity per million T cells dropped in a roughly linear way. A strong correlation between TCR beta diversity and naive T cell percentage was seen.

Germline V gene data show CDR1 as SEHNR and CDR2 as FQNEAQ (reference sequence). The CDR3 length is 14 residues. V dropped 3 bases and J dropped 11 bases, with 14 bases sitting between them. Primers used in a second PCR of about 7 to 12 cycles were a sample-barcoded 5' primer and a J-beta primer mix. A template-switch adaptor containing 12 random nucleotides labeled each cDNA molecule. MiXCR was run by TCRdb on the 5' RACE reads, yielding one entry per CDR3 protein. The sample holds about 760,000 distinct CDR3 sequences; around 50% are singletons and the top ten take roughly 25%. In the case of this clonotype: Its specificity is not known.

The rearrangement links TRBV7-9 to TRBJ1-6, with D possibly TRBD1 on 5 matching bases. The sequenced sample was blood. This clonotype was obtained from a man in his forties in good health. The CDR3 DNA reads as TGTGCCAGCAGCTTGGCAGGGAAAAATCCACCCCTCCACTTT. This encodes CASSLAGKNPPLHF. The variable domain in full, completed from reference TRBV7-9 and TRBJ1-6, reads DTGVSQNPRHKITKRGQNVTFRCDPISEHNRLYWYRQTLGQGPEFLTYFQNEAQLEKSRLLSDRFSAERPKGSFSTLEIQRTEQGDSAMYLCASSLAGKNPPLHFGNGTRLTVT.